This TCR beta chain was recovered during a study of cytomegalovirus exposure and HLA in healthy donors. Study-wide findings and caveats: Beyond CMV serostatus, there was no information to go on about immune exposure. Most TCR beta V segments were productive about 90% or about 30% of the time in an earlier analysis.

This clone was found a few times. What it binds is not known. Researchers ran the PCR with 60 Vbeta and 13 Jbeta primers. TCRdb's copy holds only in-frame clones and misses some; the assay was immunoSEQ multiplex PCR. In the table there are 110,000 to 150,000 clones, roughly a tenth of which are singletons. Trimming shortened V by 0 bases and J by 6 bases, and 13 bases separated the two germline ends. From germline, CDR1 is SGHRS and CDR2 YFSETQ. CDR3 length: 15 residues. The J gene is TRBJ2-1, the V gene TRBV5-1, with no clear D. Material: PBMCs. This receptor was obtained from a male donor in good health and CMV-seronegative. This CDR3 reads CASSLGSNPPNEQFF. CDR3 nucleotide sequence: TGCGCCAGCAGCTTGGGCAGTAACCCCCCCAATGAGCAGTTCTTC.